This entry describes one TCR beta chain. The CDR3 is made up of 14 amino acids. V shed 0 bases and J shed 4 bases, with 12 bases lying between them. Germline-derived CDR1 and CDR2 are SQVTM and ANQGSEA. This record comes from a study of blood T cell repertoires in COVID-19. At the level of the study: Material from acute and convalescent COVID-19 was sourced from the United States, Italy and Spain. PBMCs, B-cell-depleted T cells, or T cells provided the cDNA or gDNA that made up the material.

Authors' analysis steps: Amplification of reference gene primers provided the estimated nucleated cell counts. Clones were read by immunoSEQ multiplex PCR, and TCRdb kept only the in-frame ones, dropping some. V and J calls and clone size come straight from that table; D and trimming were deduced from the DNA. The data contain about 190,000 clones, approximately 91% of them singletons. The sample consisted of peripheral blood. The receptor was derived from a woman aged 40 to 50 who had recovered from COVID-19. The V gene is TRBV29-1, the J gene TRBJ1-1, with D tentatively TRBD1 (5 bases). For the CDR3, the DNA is TGCAGCGTTGAAGATCTTCAGGGTATCACTGAAGCTTTCTTT. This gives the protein CSVEDLQGITEAFF.